The source of this T cell receptor beta chain is a study of shared clonotypes between healthy human individuals. At the level of the study: Donors consisted of a couple of women and a few men between 18 and 49.

The ends were cut back, 4 bases at V and 7 bases at J, with 14 bases in the middle. The CDR3 consists of 14 residues. The germline V gene has CDR1 SNHLY and CDR2 FYNNEI. Study-wide results and limits: In general, naive subsets displayed greater estimated richness than memory subsets did.

CD45RO-negative CD8 cells positively selected for CCR7 made up the naive population, which excluded terminally differentiated effector memory CD45RA+ cells. On this clone itself: The antigen remains unidentified.

Some clones are missing from TCRdb's copy, which holds only in-frame ones; the method was immunoSEQ multiplex PCR. The sample consists of about 2 million clones, just under 95% of them appearing once. This TCR was recovered from a man younger than 30 in good health. The rearrangement joins TRBV2 to TRBJ1-5; D gene ambiguous. Sample: naive CD8+ T cells sorted from blood. The CDR3 loop is CASSGALSNQPQHF. DNA of the CDR3: TGTGCCAGCAGTGGAGCCCTCTCAAACCAGCCCCAGCATTTT.